This T cell receptor beta chain is from a study of shared T cell receptors in the human thymus. This CDR3 is 18 amino acids long. In germline, CDR1 is MDHEN, CDR2 SYDVKM. Trimming left V 6 bases short and J 7 bases short, with 28 bases between. The protocol was immunoSEQ multiplex PCR, while the TCRdb copy is restricted to in-frame clones and leaves out a portion. This sample yields some 640,000 clones, of which more than 70% are seen a single time; 0.0094% belongs to the top ten. The same sample was also used in a study of human thymus T cells. That work adds: All donors were healthy Finnish infants who were undergoing corrective surgery to treat congenital heart defects. Resections that were taken during corrective heart surgery supplied the thymus tissue. What appeared biased in thymic and blood repertoires was the usage of V and J genes. The related literature has documented a marked overlap of thymic repertoires among unrelated individuals.

This receptor was identified in a boy in the first two years of life with a congenital heart defect. The chain is built from TRBV28 and TRBJ1-5; D is unresolved. Sequenced: thymocytes. This CDR3 is CASSSHDPDSQARQPQHF. The CDR3 DNA reads TGTGCCAGCAGCTCTCACGACCCGGACTCACAAGCGCGCCAGCCCCAGCATTTT.